Sequencing of this T cell receptor beta chain was carried out in a study of T cell changes during pregnancy in multiple sclerosis. Only in-frame clones appear in the TCRdb table, and some are missing; sequencing was by immunoSEQ multiplex PCR. The repertoire holds over 35,000 clones, with nearly 90% as singletons. Trimming took off 4 bases at V and 8 bases at J, with 18 bases between the two ends. Germline CDR1 is SGDLS and CDR2 is YYNGEE. There are 15 residues in the CDR3. The sequencing here drew on CD4+ T cells from peripheral blood mononuclear cells, taken in the second trimester of pregnancy. The chain is built from TRBV9 and TRBJ1-4; D unclear. The clonotype comes from a female donor with multiple sclerosis, enrolled in a pregnancy study. The CDR3 nucleotides read TGTGCCAGCAGCCAACCGGGTGCCGGAACCGAAAAACTGTTTTTT. Translating it yields CASSQPGAGTEKLFF. Using reference TRBV9 and TRBJ1-4 for the parts outside the CDR3, the full variable domain is DSGVTQTPKHLITATGQRVTLRCSPRSGDLSVYWYQQSLDQGLQFLIQYYNGEERAKGNILERFSAQQFPDLHSELNLSSLELGDSALYFCASSQPGAGTEKLFFGSGTQLSVL.